Listed below are T cell receptor beta chains from one sample, sequenced in a study of neurological immune-mediated disorders. One entry per CDR3 protein results from TCRdb running MiXCR on the 5' RACE reads. The table records fewer than 80,000 distinct CDR3 sequences, more than 4% of them present only once. Source material: PBMCs. These TCRs come from a woman aged 45-59 years with multiple sclerosis. CDR3s include the opening cysteine and the closing phenylalanine or tryptophan. A D gene is named only where the DNA matches it firmly. Sizes are listed as how often the clone was seen (once, few, many) or a class if it is expanded.

size | J | D | V | DNA | CDR3
many | TRBJ2-5 | - | TRBV18 | TGTGCCAGCTCACCACCAAGTCAGGAGACCCAGTACTTC | CASSPPSQETQYF
many | TRBJ2-1 | - | TRBV6-5 | TGTGCCAGCAGTTCCCCGGGGAGATCCTACAATGAGCAGTTCTTC | CASSSPGRSYNEQFF
many | TRBJ2-1 | - | TRBV3-1 | TGTGCCAGCAGCCAAGGTCCGAGCGGGACATACAATGAGCAGTTCTTC | CASSQGPSGTYNEQFF
many | TRBJ1-5 | - | TRBV4-2 | TGTGCCAGCAGCCAAGGGACGGCCAATCAGCCCCAGCATTTT | CASSQGTANQPQHF
many | TRBJ2-4 | - | TRBV15 | TGTGCCACCAGCAGACTGACCGGGGCGGACATTCAGTACTTC | CATSRLTGADIQYF
many | TRBJ2-3 | - | TRBV5-1 | TGCGCCAGCAGCTTGGGAGACAGCACAGATACGCAGTATTTT | CASSLGDSTDTQYF
many | TRBJ1-1 | - | TRBV24-1 | TGTGCCACCAGTGACGGCAGGGGAAGGGCTGAAGCTTTCTTT | CATSDGRGRAEAFF
many | TRBJ2-5 | TRBD1 | TRBV10-3 | TGTGCCATCAGTGAAGGGGGACAGGGAAGGGAGACCCAGTACTTC | CAISEGGQGRETQYF
many | TRBJ2-5 | - | TRBV18 | TGTGCCAGCTCACCCCCCACGGAGACCCAGTACTTC | CASSPPTETQYF
many | TRBJ2-3 | - | TRBV7-6 | TGTGCCAGCAGCACGACGACAGATACGCAGTATTTT | CASSTTTDTQYF
many | TRBJ2-3 | - | TRBV7-2 | TGTGCCAGCAGCACCCGGGACGGAAACTTTGCGGATACGCAGTATTTT | CASSTRDGNFADTQYF
many | TRBJ1-1 | - | TRBV4-2 | TGTGCCAGCAGCCAATTAAGGGGCCACTTGAACACTGAAGCTTTCTTT | CASSQLRGHLNTEAFF
many | TRBJ2-6 | - | TRBV29-1 | TGCAGCGTGGCCTCTGGGGCCAACGTCCTGACTTTC | CSVASGANVLTF